This T cell receptor beta chain was captured in a study of T cell responses to AZD1222 COVID-19 vaccine. About this clone: Its antigen is currently unknown.

Study outcomes and limitations: Receipt of two AZD1222 doses was followed by a rise in Spike-specific TCR breadth and depth. White British people made up most donors, females outnumbered males, and clonal diversity was possibly underestimated.

Sequencing used immunoSEQ multiplex PCR; TCRdb keeps in-frame clones, though not all of them. The sample lists fewer than 150,000 clones, roughly nine tenths occurring once. The CDR3 has 16 amino acids. Per germline, CDR1 LNHNV and CDR2 YYDKDF (reference sequence). The V end was cut by 0 bases, the J end by 4 bases, with 13 bases between. The sequence was collected from an adult in good health. The sample consisted of peripheral blood, taken on day 0 of AZD1222 vaccination. The J gene is TRBJ2-1, the V gene TRBV15; D may correspond to TRBD1 or TRBD2 (5 bases each). CDR3 in DNA: TGTGCCACCAGCAGAGATATGACGGGGCCGTACAATGAGCAGTTCTTC. Translating it yields CATSRDMTGPYNEQFF.